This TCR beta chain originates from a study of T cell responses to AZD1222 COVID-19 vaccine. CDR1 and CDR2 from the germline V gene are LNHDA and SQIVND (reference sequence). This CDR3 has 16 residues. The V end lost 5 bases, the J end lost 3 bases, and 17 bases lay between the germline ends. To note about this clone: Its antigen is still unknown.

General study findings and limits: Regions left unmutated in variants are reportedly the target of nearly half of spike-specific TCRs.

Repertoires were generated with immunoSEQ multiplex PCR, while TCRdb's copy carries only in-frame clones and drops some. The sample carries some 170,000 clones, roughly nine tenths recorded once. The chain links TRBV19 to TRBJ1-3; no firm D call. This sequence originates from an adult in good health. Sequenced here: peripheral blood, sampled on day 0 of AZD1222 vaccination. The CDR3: CASSLSLTARGNTIYF. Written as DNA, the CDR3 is TGTGCCAGTAGTCTGTCCCTCACGGCCCGTGGAAACACCATATATTTT.